The T cell receptor beta chain under discussion was sequenced for a study of blood T cell repertoires in COVID-19 (dated by TCRdb to the early 2020s). Looking at the study overall: Samples from collaborators originated in the United States, Italy and Spain and spanned both the acute and convalescent phases of COVID-19. Where HLA class I and class II types were available, the types were taken from metadata supplied by the sample provider, not from assay-based typing. The repertoires were released in a freely available public database intended as a resource for research on the immune response to SARS-CoV-2. A de-identified subject ID, COVID-19 status, age in years and sex were almost always included in the sample metadata. The prospective study material was composed of cDNA or gDNA derived from T cells, B-cell-depleted T cells, or PBMCs. Subjects who had been exposed to COVID-19, were actively infected with it, or had recovered from it provided the deeply sampled blood TCRbeta repertoires that made up the dataset. The samples were drawn from the first 160 participants of the ongoing ImmuneRACE study and from 1,200 or so subjects provided by 6 global collaborators.

As regards this clone: Its recognized antigen is unknown. No base qualities exist here, and no much larger clone lies one base off it.

Participants in the prospective study were enrolled through a virtual design, were aged 18 to 89 years, and lived in about two dozen United States geographic areas. In the prospective study, cohorts were assigned on the basis of participant-reported clinical history obtained from a screening survey and a study questionnaire. Exposed participants were defined as having been in contact with someone with a PCR-confirmed or clinician-diagnosed COVID-19 case within 2 weeks of study entry. Mobile phlebotomists in the prospective study collected whole blood, serum and a nasopharyngeal or oropharyngeal swab from every participant. Participants in the prospective study had the option to provide additional blood draws and questionnaires over an approximately 2-month period. Before DNA extraction, blood samples from the prospective study were shipped at room temperature or frozen. TCRbeta CDR3 regions were amplified from genomic DNA by means of the immunoSEQ Assay, a bias-controlled multiplex PCR. In the source study's methods: The number of nucleated cells in each sample was estimated from the amplification of reference gene primers within the assay. To quantify the absolute abundance of each unique TCRbeta CDR3 rearrangement, sequence reads were collapsed and filtered. For each sample, productive Simpson clonality was calculated as the square root of Simpson's diversity index across productive rearrangements. TCRdb mirrors the immuneACCESS table, restricted to in-frame sequences. Some clones are absent from its copies; in checked studies, under half trace to an unresolved V gene, and the reason for the others is unknown. V and J calls and clone size are given by that table; D and trimming were obtained from the DNA. The sample records approximately 220,000 clones, roughly 89% of which are singletons. The top ten constitute less than 15% of the sample.

Overall study results and their limits: The amount of clinical and demographic metadata varied by source and participant and was provided uncurated.

CDR1 SGHRS and CDR2 YFSETQ are derived from the germline V gene. V is cut by 5 bases and J by 6 bases, and the space between the germline ends is 9 bases. The CDR3, cysteine through phenylalanine, is 11 amino acids long. The read is trimmed to its CDR3 DNA, 33 bases read in frame from base 1. Here the chain combines TRBV5-1 and TRBJ2-7; a weak D assignment points to TRBD2 (5 bases agree). The TCR sequence derives from a young man who had been exposed to COVID-19. The sample was PBMCs or T cells enriched from blood (not recorded which). The DNA sequence is as follows: TGCGCCAGCAGGCGGGTTGGCGAGCAGTACTTC. Its coded protein is CASRRVGEQYF. Where the CDR3 stops, the reference TRBV5-1 and TRBJ2-7 genes take over; the full variable domain is KAGVTQTPRYLIKTRGQQVTLSCSPISGHRSVSWYQQTPGQGLQFLFEYFSETQRNKGNFPGRFSGRQFSNSRSEMNVSTLELGDSALYLCASRRVGEQYFGPGTRLTVT.